This T cell receptor (beta chain) was sequenced during a study of long-term antiretroviral therapy in people with HIV (dated by TCRdb to between 2022 and 2023). Regarding the research as a whole: The earliest samples were collected approximately a decade before the 2015 WHO recommendation for immediate ART, a period when ART was typically delayed until CD4 counts fell. Among the 25 to 35 participants with HIV, fewer than twelve were female. Whether ART initiation and durable HIV suppression were associated with changes in peripheral blood TRB repertoire composition and diversity was tested in a retrospective serial study. No cross-contamination during QIAcube processing was seen in test extractions of a monoclonal T-cell line run alongside about 33 polyclonal samples. The cohort contributed roughly 190 cryopreserved PBMC samples from about 30 adults with confirmed HIV infection, collected serially over a mean of 6 years (range 1-12). Here is what the overall study found, with its caveats: The samples span the years 2004 to 2017, and the ART regimens used at that time may not be as effective as current regimens. Limited PBMC availability meant only the TCR beta chain was sequenced, without alpha chain pairing. Compared with controls, HIV repertoires had narrower CDR3 length ranges, and the network structure pointed to an antigen-experienced repertoire that shifted only slightly toward naive after ART. Expanded TRB clones identified before ART initiation dominated the repertoire across all time points, though the dominance fluctuated and decreased in many PLHIV after ART. Because pre-ART samples had limited cell numbers, unsorted PBMC were profiled rather than sorted CD4+ and CD8+ T cells. Inferences about post-ART repertoire changes are limited because no data were available on ART adherence, viral resistance or therapy changes. Starting ART was linked to a significant rise in TRB diversity, yet even after long-term ART the diversity remained significantly lower than in transplant donor controls.

The immunoSEQ hsTCRB v3.0 assay was used at survey level resolution for TRB variable region sequencing. The target sequencing depth for TRB was roughly 40,000-55,000 T-cell genomes per sample. TRB libraries were pooled and sequenced on an Illumina MiSeq using a v3 150-cycle kit. The authors' pipeline ran thus. Analysis of repertoires was carried out in R inside a reproducible Nextflow workflow spanning QC, data transformation and analysis. LymphoSeq2, an R package for AIRR-Seq data exploration, was used to implement custom analyses. Several samples yielding fewer than 5000 total TRB sequences were excluded, leaving 150 to 200 analyzed HIV repertoires. Of the roughly 180 retained HIV repertoires, about 60 were collected before and more than 120 after ART initiation. Each repertoire was downsampled to 5000 TRB nucleotide sequences, and summary statistics were averaged across 100 downsampling iterations. The analysis kept only TRB sequences whose CDR3 regions were at least seven amino acids long. Diversity was measured with a Shannon entropy-derived clonality score and the Gini coefficient. Repertoire networks linked the top 5000 CDR3 amino acid sequences whenever two sequences differed by an edit distance of one. For TRB CDR3 amino acid sequences, GLIPH2 was used to predict antigen specificity groups and MHC restriction. Known CMV, EBV, HIV or tissue antigen associations were flagged by matching CDR3 amino acid sequences against VDJdb and McPAS-TCR. Pre-ART, post-ART and control groups were compared with Wilcoxon signed-rank tests and Holm-Bonferroni correction. Not all clones reach the TCRdb copy of this immuneACCESS table, which keeps in-frame sequences only. Checked studies attribute under half of the gap to unresolved V genes and leave the rest unexplained. D and trimming come from the DNA, and the V and J calls and clone size come from that table. The sample profile shows approximately 31,000 clones; more than 60% of them were found once. In total, the top ten clones hold less than 9.5% of the sample.

To be included, a participant needed at least one PBMC sample from before ART initiation plus at least two post-ART samples. All participants with HIV were treated in the United States of America. Cryopreserved samples of about 1-10 million PBMC were thawed and washed before DNA extraction. At the time of the earliest PBMC sample for each participant with HIV, ages ranged from 23 to 54 years. PBMC samples were contributed by each participant from 1-4 timepoints before ART initiation and 2-8 timepoints after ART initiation, with a median of 7 samples. For every participant, serial HIV viral load, CD4+ T-cell count, ART history and demographic data were obtained. Using a Qiagen kit on a QIAcube, genomic DNA was extracted from unsorted PBMC, with samples processed in batches of 12. Trimming takes 4 bases off V and 7 bases off J; junction bases not matched to a gene: 7. The germline V gene supplies CDR1 SGHTA and CDR2 FQGNSA. Its CDR3 holds 14 amino acids, cysteine through phenylalanine. CDR3 DNA is the only sequence kept; it has 42 bases, read in frame from the first base.

In regard to this clone: What antigen it recognizes has not been identified. Nothing much larger sits one base from this clone, and base qualities are not available.

Sequencing was performed on unsorted PBMCs, taken 3.1 years after starting antiretroviral therapy. Recombination linked TRBV7-2 to TRBJ1-5; TRBD1 fits 7 bases in the junction. The origin of this receptor is a woman between 45 and 65 years old with HIV. The base sequence is TGTGCCAGCAGCTCAAGGCAGGGGGACCAGCCCCAGCATTTT. It translates as CASSSRQGDQPQHF.